The T cell receptor beta chain under discussion was sequenced for a study of regulatory T cells in long-lasting Graves disease. Trimming removed 8 bases from V and 1 base from J, with 15 bases in between. Germline-derived CDR1 and CDR2 are MDHEN and SYDVKM. CDR3 size: 15 residues. Time point here: newly diagnosed GD, antithyroid drugs for less than 3 months. RNA isolated from PBMCs was used to make the TCR library. Arm-PCR of CDR3 regions with iRepertoire HTBI primers generated TCR beta libraries. Each CDR3 protein is one row after TCRdb ran MiXCR on the multiplex PCR reads. The repertoire holds 380,000 or so distinct CDR3 sequences, with around 16% as singletons. This clonotype has a count of ten or more. The data also belong to a second study, concerning T cells in Graves' hyperthyroidism and ophthalmopathy. In that study: From stable hyperthyroidism, ophthalmopathy was separated by a 13 V-J model.

The sequencing here drew on peripheral blood mononuclear cells (PBMCs), taken at new diagnosis, from a patient treated with antithyroid drugs. The rearrangement joins TRBV28 to TRBJ1-5; no reliable D call. This receptor was identified in a woman aged 18-35 years with Graves disease. The CDR3 protein is CASYPPGLSNQPQHF. The CDR3 DNA sequence: TGTGCCAGCTACCCACCCGGGTTAAGCAATCAGCCCCAGCATTTT.